These 26 T cell receptor beta chains came from one sample sequenced in a study of molecular identifiers for immune sequencing clone quantification. From the PCR reads, TCRdb called clonotypes with MiXCR, one entry per CDR3 protein. The sample includes around 480,000 distinct CDR3 sequences, 25% of them seen just once. Sequences were obtained from naive CD8+ T cells from blood, with Jurkat cell RNA spiked in. Documented subset: FACS-sorted CD8+CD4-CCR7+CD45RA+ naive T cells. The receptor source for this set is a human donor in good health. Some libraries in this study had Jurkat cell RNA spiked in.

This clonotype turned up a few times. The CDR3 region is CASSSEGAMDTQYF. The CDR3 DNA reads as TGTGCCAGCAGCTCGGAGGGGGCTATGGATACGCAGTATTTT. The genes are TRBV5-4 and TRBJ2-3, with D perhaps matching TRBD1 (7 bases). The CDR3 length is 14 residues. V lost 3 bases and J 6 bases, leaving 14 bases between the germline ends. Per the germline V gene, CDR1 is SGHNT and CDR2 is YYREEE (reference sequence).

V is TRBV18 and J is TRBJ2-7; a weak D match, TRBD1 (6 bases). Germline V CDR1 and CDR2: KGHSH, LQKENI. The CDR3 runs to 16 residues. The V end was cut by 0 bases, the J end by 4 bases, with 16 bases between. The DNA of the CDR3 is TGTGCCAGCTCACCACCGGGGGCGCGATACCCTTACGAGCAGTACTTC. This encodes CASSPPGARYPYEQYF.

This clonotype was found many times. The J gene is TRBJ2-5, the V gene TRBV2; 8 bases are a match to TRBD2. Losses at the gene ends were 6 bases for V and 1 base for J; bases not matched to a gene: 4. Germline CDR1 and CDR2: SNHLY and FYNNEI. CDR3 size: 14 residues. The chain's CDR3 is CASRSGGFQETQYF. The CDR3 DNA reads as TGTGCCAGCAGAAGCGGGGGCTTCCAAGAGACCCAGTACTTC.

This clonotype turned up a few times. The V and J genes are TRBV7-6 and TRBJ2-7, with no clear D. Germline V CDR1 and CDR2: SGHVS, FNYEAQ. The CDR3 runs to 13 residues. V lost 2 bases, J lost 3 bases, and 8 bases lay in between. Here the CDR3 reads CASSLSPDYEQYF. CDR3 coding DNA: TGTGCCAGCAGCTTATCACCAGACTACGAGCAGTACTTC.

A few counts support this clonotype. One end of the junction varies from germline; a read error may be responsible. The V call is TRBV15, the J call TRBJ1-5; 9 bases are a match to TRBD1. The CDR3 consists of 14 residues. Germline CDR1 reads LNHNV; CDR2 reads YYDKDF (reference sequence). The chain's CDR3 is CASSRDRGSQPQHF. The DNA of the CDR3 is TGTGCCTCCAGCCGCGACAGGGGGTCACAGCCCCAGCATTTT.

J is TRBJ1-1 and V is TRBV12-5; no firm D call. The germline V gene encodes CDR1 LGHNT and CDR2 FRNRAP. V was cut by 3 bases and J by 5 bases, with 16 bases left in between. CDR3 length: 15 residues. The CDR3 protein is CASGFGLGLGTEAFF. CDR3 DNA sequence: TGTGCTAGTGGTTTCGGTTTAGGTTTGGGGACTGAAGCTTTCTTT.

For this clonotype: A much larger clone lies one base from this, so it may be a read error. The chain links TRBV4-3 to TRBJ2-1; 10 nucleotides match TRBD1. The germline V gene encodes CDR1 LGHNA and CDR2 YSLEER. The CDR3 runs 15 residues. CDR3 in amino acids: CASSLDRGLYKEQFF. The CDR3 DNA follows: TGCGCCAGCAGCCTCGACAGGGGGCTTTACAAAGAGCAGTTCTTC.

The chain combines TRBV15 with TRBJ2-3, with 11 bases that match TRBD2. The germline V gene encodes CDR1 LNHNV and CDR2 YYDKDF (reference sequence). CDR3 length: 17 amino acids. J gave up 2 bases and V 0 bases, and 4 bases lay outside the gene matches. CDR3 in DNA: TGTGCCACCAGCAGAGATCGGACTAGCGGGCCCACAGATACGCAGTATTTT. Translation gives CATSRDRTSGPTDTQYF. Full variable domain (missing parts from reference TRBV15 and TRBJ2-3): DAMVIQNPRYQVTQFGKPVTLSCSQTLNHNVMYWYQQKSSQAPKLLFHYYDKDFNNEADTPDNFQSRRPNTSFCFLDIRSPGLGDTAMYLCATSRDRTSGPTDTQYFGPGTRLTVL.

The chain has TRBV7-2 and TRBJ2-1; 12 nucleotides agree with TRBD2. CDR3 length equals 16 residues. CDR1 SGHTA and CDR2 FQGNSA come from the germline V gene. Trimming at V came to 3 bases and at J to 10 bases, leaving 10 bases not matched to a gene. This CDR3 reads CASSFSTSGRPWEQFF. The CDR3 nucleotides read TGTGCCAGCAGCTTCTCTACTAGCGGGAGGCCGTGGGAGCAGTTCTTC. Looking up the rest from reference TRBV7-2 and TRBJ2-1 gives the full variable domain: GAGVSQSPSNKVTEKGKDVELRCDPISGHTALYWYRQSLGQGLEFLIYFQGNSAPDKSGLPSDRFSAERTGGSVSTLTIQRTQQEDSAVYLCASSFSTSGRPWEQFFGPGTRLTVL.

This clonotype was seen at least ten times. The chain links TRBV9 to TRBJ2-3; D tentatively reads TRBD1 or TRBD2 (6 bases each). Germline V CDR1 and CDR2: SGDLS, YYNGEE. CDR3 size: 15 residues. V was trimmed by 4 bases and J by 0 bases, leaving 12 bases between them. CDR3 in DNA: TGTGCCAGCAGCTCCCCGGGGGCCAGCACAGATACGCAGTATTTT. Amino acid sequence: CASSSPGASTDTQYF. The whole variable domain, filled in from reference TRBV9 and TRBJ2-3, reads DSGVTQTPKHLITATGQRVTLRCSPRSGDLSVYWYQQSLDQGLQFLIQYYNGEERAKGNILERFSAQQFPDLHSELNLSSLELGDSALYFCASSSPGASTDTQYFGPGTRLTVL.

This clonotype was seen more than once but under ten times. The rearrangement links TRBV20-1 to TRBJ2-7; D is uncertain. V lost 1 base and J lost 3, with 7 bases in between. Germline CDR1 reads DFQATT; CDR2 reads SNEGSKA (reference sequence). This CDR3 region has 12 residues. The CDR3 here is CSARGIDYEQYF. In DNA, the CDR3 is TGCAGTGCTAGAGGGATTGACTACGAGCAGTACTTC.

Only a few counts were recorded for this clonotype. The V gene is TRBV20-1, the J gene TRBJ2-7; unclear D gene. Looked up from germline, CDR1 is DFQATT and CDR2 is SNEGSKA (reference sequence). This CDR3 is 14 amino acids long. Trimming cost V 3 bases and J 1 base, with 13 bases left between them. The CDR3, as DNA: TGCAGTGCTAGGTCCACAGACCAATCCTACGAGCAGTACTTC. It translates to CSARSTDQSYEQYF.

This clonotype turned up a few times. The rearrangement joins TRBV3-1 to TRBJ2-4, with TRBD1 identical over 9 bases. V dropped 10 bases and J dropped 5; count of bases not matched to a gene: 6. The CDR3 length is 13 residues. Germline V gives CDR1 LGHDT, CDR2 YNNKEL (reference sequence). In DNA form, the CDR3 reads TGTGCCACCGAAAGGACAGGGGAAAACATTCAGTACTTC. This translates into CATERTGENIQYF. The whole variable domain, filled in from reference TRBV3-1 and TRBJ2-4, reads DTAVSQTPKYLVTQMGNDKSIKCEQNLGHDTMYWYKQDSKKFLKIMFSYNNKELIINETVPNRFSPKSPDKAHLNLHINSLELGDSAVYFCATERTGENIQYFGAGTRLSVL.

The genes are TRBV6-2 or TRBV6-3 and TRBJ2-2; 7 bases fit TRBD1. The CDR3 sequence is 16 residues long. Germline V gene lookup returns CDR1 MNHEY and CDR2 SVGEGT. V was clipped by 2 bases and J by 4 bases; unmatched bases: 7. The DNA of the CDR3 is TGTGCCAGCAGTTACCACCCCGGGACAGTCACCGGGGAGCTGTTTTTT. As protein: CASSYHPGTVTGELFF.

This clonotype turned up a few times. The chain employs TRBV6-1 and TRBJ2-7, with D possibly being TRBD1 or TRBD2 (5 bases each). V lost 10 bases and J lost 2, with 12 bases in between. The CDR3 covers 12 residues. Germline V gives CDR1 MNHNS, CDR2 SASEGT. CDR3 coding DNA: TGTGCCACGCATGGGACCCCCTACGAGCAGTACTTC. Protein product: CATHGTPYEQYF.

This sequence joins TRBV20-1 and TRBJ1-1; D is possibly TRBD1 (5 bases). V shed 6 bases and J shed 5 bases, with 10 bases lying between them. The CDR3 extends over 11 amino acids. Germline CDR1 reads DFQATT; CDR2 reads SNEGSKA (reference sequence). DNA of the CDR3: TGCAGTGCCCCGGACATTACTGAAGCTTTCTTT. The encoded protein is CSAPDITEAFF.

This clonotype was observed a few times. The rearrangement uses TRBV27 and TRBJ1-1; D gene uncertain. The V and J ends lost 2 bases and 3 bases respectively, with 10 bases between them. The CDR3 totals 14 residues. Germline values: CDR1 MNHEY, CDR2 SMNVEV (reference sequence). The CDR3 loop is CASSLLGSDTEAFF. As DNA, the CDR3 is TGTGCCAGCAGTTTACTTGGGAGTGACACTGAAGCTTTCTTT.

This CDR3 reads CASAGGMSNQPQHF. The CDR3, as DNA: TGTGCCAGCGCAGGGGGCATGAGCAATCAGCCCCAGCATTTT. The chain is built from TRBV27 and TRBJ1-5, with 8 bases that match TRBD1. Germline CDR1 MNHEY, CDR2 SMNVEV (reference sequence). This CDR3 has 14 residues. J was trimmed by 1 base and V by 8 bases; bases with no gene match: 4.

This chain connects TRBV20-1 to TRBJ2-1; no clear D. This CDR3 is 13 amino acids long. The germline gives CDR1 DFQATT, CDR2 SNEGSKA (reference sequence). The V end lost 2 bases, the J end lost 8 bases, and 13 bases lay between the germline ends. The CDR3 here is CSARHPRWDEQFF. DNA of the CDR3: TGCAGTGCTAGACACCCCCGGTGGGATGAGCAGTTCTTC.

This chain uses TRBV6-2 or TRBV6-3 with TRBJ1-5, with D maybe TRBD1 (6 bases). The CDR3 sequence is 14 residues long. The V end lost 5 bases, the J end lost 3 bases, and 11 bases lay between the germline ends. Germline CDR1 MNHEY, CDR2 SVGEGT. CDR3 DNA: TGTGCCAGCAGTAATGCAGGGGTCAATCAGCCCCAGCATTTT. This translates into CASSNAGVNQPQHF.

This chain connects TRBV6-2 or TRBV6-3 to TRBJ1-5; unclear D gene. Germline V CDR1 and CDR2: MNHEY, SVGEGT. This CDR3 spans 15 amino acids. V gave up 3 bases and J gave up 0 bases, with 9 bases separating them. DNA for the CDR3: TGTGCCAGCAGTTATTGGGGTTTTAGCAATCAGCCCCAGCATTTT. Its protein is CASSYWGFSNQPQHF.

This clonotype has ten or more counts. DNA of the CDR3: TGCAGCGTTGAAGGCCAGGGGGTGGTGGATACGCAGTATTTT. Translated: CSVEGQGVVDTQYF. The chain combines TRBV29-1 with TRBJ2-3; 7 nucleotides align to TRBD1. Germline V gene lookup returns CDR1 SQVTM and CDR2 ANQGSEA. Losses at the gene ends were 1 base for V and 6 bases for J; bases not matched to a gene: 7. The CDR3 extends over 14 amino acids.

The CDR3 nucleotides are TGTGCCAGCGGTAGTCAACTAGCAGATACGCAGTATTTT. It yields the protein CASGSQLADTQYF. This chain joins TRBV25-1 and TRBJ2-3; a possible D gene is TRBD2 (5 bases). There are 13 residues in the CDR3. The germline gives CDR1 MGHDK, CDR2 SYGVNS. V was trimmed by 8 bases and J by 4 bases, leaving 13 bases between them.

At least ten counts were recorded for this clonotype. Its ends do not fully match the called genes, so a read error is possible. The chain has TRBV29-1 and TRBJ2-1, with a possible D match to TRBD2 (6 bases). The CDR3 sequence is 11 residues long. CDR1 and CDR2 (germline): SQVTM, ANQGSEA. The CDR3 protein is CSVEVSGGRIF. The CDR3 nucleotides read TGCAGCGTTGAAGTGTCCGGGGGAAGAATCTTC.

As to this clonotype: One end of the junction fails to match germline, which may point to a read error. V and J are TRBV29-1 and TRBJ1-1, with a weak D call TRBD1 (5 bases). The CDR3 loop spans 15 amino acids. CDR1 and CDR2 from the germline V gene are SQVTM and ANQGSEA. CDR3 loop: CSVEELTAMNTEAIF. In nucleotides, the CDR3 is TGCAGCGTTGAGGAATTGACAGCCATGAACACTGAGGCTATCTTT.

This clonotype has a count of ten or more. V and J are TRBV15 and TRBJ2-6; TRBD2 might be the D (6 bases). The CDR3 spans 18 residues. Germline V gene data show CDR1 as LNHNV and CDR2 as YYDKDF (reference sequence). The V gene lost 5 bases and the J gene lost 3 bases, with 20 bases spanning the gap. This CDR3 is CATSPQGGASYGANVLTF. The CDR3 DNA is TGTGCCACCAGCCCCCAGGGAGGTGCGTCGTATGGGGCCAACGTCCTGACTTTC.